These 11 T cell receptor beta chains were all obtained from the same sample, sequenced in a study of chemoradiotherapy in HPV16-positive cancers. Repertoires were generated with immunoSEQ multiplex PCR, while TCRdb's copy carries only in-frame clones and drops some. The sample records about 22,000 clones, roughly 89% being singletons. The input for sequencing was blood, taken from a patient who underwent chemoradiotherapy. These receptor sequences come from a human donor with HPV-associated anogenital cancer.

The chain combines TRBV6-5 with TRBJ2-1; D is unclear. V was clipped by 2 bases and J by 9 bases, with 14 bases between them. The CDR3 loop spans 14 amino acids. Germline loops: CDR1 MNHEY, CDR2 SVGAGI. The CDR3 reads CASSYEDSPLEQFF. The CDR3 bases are TGTGCCAGCAGTTACGAGGATTCCCCTCTTGAGCAGTTCTTC.

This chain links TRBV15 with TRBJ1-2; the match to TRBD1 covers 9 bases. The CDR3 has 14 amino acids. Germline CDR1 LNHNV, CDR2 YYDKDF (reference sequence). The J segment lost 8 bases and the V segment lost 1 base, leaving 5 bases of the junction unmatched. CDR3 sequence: CATSRGRTGDGYTF. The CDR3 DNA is TGTGCCACCAGCAGAGGCAGGACAGGGGACGGCTACACCTTC. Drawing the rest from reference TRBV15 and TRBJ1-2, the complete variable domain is DAMVIQNPRYQVTQFGKPVTLSCSQTLNHNVMYWYQQKSSQAPKLLFHYYDKDFNNEADTPDNFQSRRPNTSFCFLDIRSPGLGDTAMYLCATSRGRTGDGYTFGSGTRLTVV.

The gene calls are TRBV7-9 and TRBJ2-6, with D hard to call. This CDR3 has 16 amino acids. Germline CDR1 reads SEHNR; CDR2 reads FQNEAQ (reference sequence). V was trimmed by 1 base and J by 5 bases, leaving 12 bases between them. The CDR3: CASSLVSEIWANVLTF. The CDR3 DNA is TGTGCCAGCAGCTTAGTTTCCGAGATCTGGGCCAACGTCCTGACTTTC.

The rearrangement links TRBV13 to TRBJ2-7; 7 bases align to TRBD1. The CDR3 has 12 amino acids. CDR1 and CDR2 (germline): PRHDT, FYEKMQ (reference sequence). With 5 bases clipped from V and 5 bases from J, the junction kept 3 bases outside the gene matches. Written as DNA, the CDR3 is TGTGCCAGCAGCCCGACAGGGAACGAGCAGTACTTC. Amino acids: CASSPTGNEQYF.

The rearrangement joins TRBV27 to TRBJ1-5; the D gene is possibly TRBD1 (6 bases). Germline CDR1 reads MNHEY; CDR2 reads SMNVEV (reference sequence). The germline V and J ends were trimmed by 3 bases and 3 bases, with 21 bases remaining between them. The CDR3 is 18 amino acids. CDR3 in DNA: TGTGCCAGCAGTTTCCCCCCTCCGAGTGGACAGAACAATCAGCCCCAGCATTTT. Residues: CASSFPPPSGQNNQPQHF.

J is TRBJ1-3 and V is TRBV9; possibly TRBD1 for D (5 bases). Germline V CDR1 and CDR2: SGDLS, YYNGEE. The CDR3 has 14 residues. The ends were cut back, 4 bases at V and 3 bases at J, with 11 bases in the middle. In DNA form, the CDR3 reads TGTGCCAGCAGCCCAACAGGTTATGGAAACACCATATATTTT. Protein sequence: CASSPTGYGNTIYF.

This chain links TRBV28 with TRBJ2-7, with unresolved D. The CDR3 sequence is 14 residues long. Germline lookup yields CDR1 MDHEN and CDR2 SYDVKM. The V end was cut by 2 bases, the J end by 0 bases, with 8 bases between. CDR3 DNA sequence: TGTGCCAGCAGTTTAATCGGTAACTCCTACGAGCAGTACTTC. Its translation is CASSLIGNSYEQYF.

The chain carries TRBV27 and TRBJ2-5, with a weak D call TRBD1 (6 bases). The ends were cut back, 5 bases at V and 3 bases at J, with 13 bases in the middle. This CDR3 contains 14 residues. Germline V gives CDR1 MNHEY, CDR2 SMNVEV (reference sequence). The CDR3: CASSTRTEKETQYF. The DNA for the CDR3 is TGTGCCAGCAGTACCAGGACAGAGAAAGAGACCCAGTACTTC.

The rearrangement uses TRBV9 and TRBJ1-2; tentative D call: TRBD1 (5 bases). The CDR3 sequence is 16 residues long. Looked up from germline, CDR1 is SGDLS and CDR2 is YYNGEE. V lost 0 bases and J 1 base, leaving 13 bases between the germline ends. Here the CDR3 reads CASSVGHSQGNYGYTF. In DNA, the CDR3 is TGTGCCAGCAGCGTAGGACACTCTCAGGGTAACTATGGCTACACCTTC. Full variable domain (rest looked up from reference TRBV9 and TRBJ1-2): DSGVTQTPKHLITATGQRVTLRCSPRSGDLSVYWYQQSLDQGLQFLIQYYNGEERAKGNILERFSAQQFPDLHSELNLSSLELGDSALYFCASSVGHSQGNYGYTFGSGTRLTVV.

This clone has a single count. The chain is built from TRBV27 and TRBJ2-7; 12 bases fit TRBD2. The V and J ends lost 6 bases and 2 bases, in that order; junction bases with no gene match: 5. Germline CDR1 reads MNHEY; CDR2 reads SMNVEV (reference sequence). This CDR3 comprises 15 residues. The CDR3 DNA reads TGTGCCAGCAGCTCCCTAGCGGGAGGGACCTACGAGCAGTACTTC. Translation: CASSSLAGGTYEQYF.

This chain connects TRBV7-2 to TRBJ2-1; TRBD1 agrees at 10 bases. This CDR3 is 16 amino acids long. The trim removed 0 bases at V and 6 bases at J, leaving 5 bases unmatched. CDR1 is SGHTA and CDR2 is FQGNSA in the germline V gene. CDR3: CASSLARDRGSNEQFF. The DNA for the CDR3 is TGTGCCAGCAGCTTAGCTCGGGACAGGGGTTCCAATGAGCAGTTCTTC.